The 31 T cell receptor beta chains in this list originate from one sample, sequenced in a study of blood T cell repertoires in COVID-19. The repertoire was sequenced with immunoSEQ multiplex PCR; TCRdb's copy has only in-frame clones and lacks some. This table holds around 200,000 clones, about 88% found once. The source material was PBMCs or T cells enriched from blood (not recorded which). All receptors derive from a woman aged 30 to 39 who had recovered from COVID-19.

This clone has just one count. The chain is built from TRBV4-3 and TRBJ2-3, with TRBD2 matching 12 bases. Germline CDR1 LGHNA, CDR2 YSLEER. Unmatched junction bases numbered 5, after V lost 2 bases and J lost 2 bases. This CDR3 is built from 17 residues. In DNA form, the CDR3 reads TGCGCCAGCAGCCAAACACTAGCGGGGGGTCCCACAGATACGCAGTATTTT. Its protein product is CASSQTLAGGPTDTQYF.

This clone was seen more than once but under ten times. The V and J genes are TRBV7-2 and TRBJ2-7; no reliable D call. V lost 8 bases, J lost 0 bases, and 14 bases lay in between. The CDR3 contains 14 residues. Germline V gives CDR1 SGHTA, CDR2 FQGNSA. The CDR3 DNA is TGTGCCAGCGCCCTCGGAGCCGGCTCCTACGAGCAGTACTTC. It specifies CASALGAGSYEQYF.

This chain links TRBV3-1 (or the pseudogene TRBV3-2) with TRBJ1-2; 10 bases match TRBD1. There are 17 residues in the CDR3. Germline lookup yields CDR1 LGHDT and CDR2 YNNKEL (reference sequence). J gave up 7 bases and V 5 bases, and 16 bases lay outside the gene matches. Here the CDR3 DNA reads TGTGCCAGCAGCTTCAGACAGGGGGCAGGATTGCCCGCTGGCTACACCTTC. This translates into CASSFRQGAGLPAGYTF.

This clone was picked up one time. The rearrangement links TRBV29-1 to TRBJ2-7, with D unresolved. V lost 6 bases and J 1 base, leaving 10 bases between the germline ends. This CDR3 region has 12 residues. Germline CDR1 reads SQVTM; CDR2 reads ANQGSEA. CDR3 nucleotide sequence: TGCAGCGTCAGCGAGCTATCCTACGAGCAGTACTTC. It translates to CSVSELSYEQYF.

The genes are TRBV7-9 and TRBJ1-2; the D is unclear. The V end was cut by 1 base, the J end by 6 bases, with 9 bases between. Germline CDR1 is SEHNR and CDR2 is FQNEAQ (reference sequence). The length of the CDR3 is 13 residues. CDR3 DNA: TGTGCCAGCAGCTTAGGAGGGATCGATGGCTACACCTTC. Translating gives CASSLGGIDGYTF.

The chain combines TRBV27 with TRBJ1-1, with D possibly TRBD1 on 6 matching bases. This CDR3 is built from 14 residues. Between the trimmed V and J ends, which lost 3 bases and 6 bases, there was a span of 14 bases. In germline, CDR1 is MNHEY, CDR2 SMNVEV (reference sequence). The DNA of the CDR3 is TGTGCCAGCAGTTTGACGGGGGGGCACGCTGAAGCTTTCTTT. This sequence encodes CASSLTGGHAEAFF.

The gene calls are TRBV7-8 and TRBJ1-5; perhaps TRBD1 as D (6 bases). V dropped 5 bases and J dropped 0 bases, with 20 bases sitting between them. The germline gives CDR1 SGHVS, CDR2 FQNEAQ. CDR3 size: 18 residues. CDR3 nucleotide sequence: TGTGCCAGCAGCCCGCTAACAGGGTTAACCTATAGCAATCAGCCCCAGCATTTT. This codes for CASSPLTGLTYSNQPQHF.

The chain joins TRBV27 to TRBJ1-6; D may be TRBD1 (5 bases). The CDR3 is 15 residues long. The V end lost 3 bases, the J end lost 8 bases, and 14 bases lay between the germline ends. Germline-derived CDR1 and CDR2 are MNHEY and SMNVEV (reference sequence). The DNA for the CDR3 is TGTGCCAGCAGTTTTAAGGGAACGGGGGATTCACCCCTCCACTTT. Translated: CASSFKGTGDSPLHF.

The CDR3 is CASNPGGGTEAFF. The DNA of the CDR3 is TGTGCCAGTAACCCTGGGGGGGGAACTGAAGCTTTCTTT. This chain uses TRBV19 with TRBJ1-1; TRBD1 might be the D (5 bases). Trimming took off 7 bases at V and 5 bases at J, with 14 bases between the two ends. The germline V gene has CDR1 LNHDA and CDR2 SQIVND (reference sequence). This CDR3 is built from 13 residues.

This clone was recorded once. The rearrangement links TRBV7-2 to TRBJ1-3; D gene unclear. The CDR3 has 15 amino acids. The V end was cut by 1 base, the J end by 0 bases, with 7 bases between. CDR1 and CDR2 (germline): SGHTA, FQGNSA. The chain's CDR3 is CASSLVQSSGNTIYF. The CDR3 coding sequence is TGTGCCAGCAGCTTAGTACAGAGCTCTGGAAACACCATATATTTT.

The chain couples TRBV18 to TRBJ2-7; 12 nucleotides align to TRBD1. Germline V gene sequence: CDR1 KGHSH, CDR2 LQKENI. The V segment lost 3 bases and the J segment 7 bases; nucleotides outside the gene matches: 10. This CDR3 is 16 amino acids long. Here the CDR3 DNA reads TGTGCCAGCTCACCGGGACAGGGGGCATGGATAAAAGAGCAGTACTTC. It specifies CASSPGQGAWIKEQYF.

The V call is TRBV5-1, the J call TRBJ2-5; weak D call: TRBD2 (6 bases). This CDR3 contains 15 residues. The V end lost 0 bases, the J end lost 5 bases, and 14 bases lay between the germline ends. Germline V gene lookup returns CDR1 SGHRS and CDR2 YFSETQ. CDR3 residues: CASSLASGTGETQYF. In DNA form, the CDR3 reads TGCGCCAGCAGCTTGGCCTCAGGGACTGGGGAGACCCAGTACTTC.

J is TRBJ1-5 and V is TRBV15, with D unresolved. CDR3 length equals 15 residues. V was shortened by 0 bases and J by 3 bases, with 9 bases between the two germline ends. Germline-derived CDR1 and CDR2 are LNHNV and YYDKDF (reference sequence). The CDR3 is CATSRDVTVNQPQHF. CDR3 in DNA: TGTGCCACCAGCAGAGATGTAACGGTCAATCAGCCCCAGCATTTT.

The J gene is TRBJ1-1, the V gene TRBV4-3, with 7 nucleotides matching TRBD1. The V gene end was trimmed by 0 bases and the J gene end by 5 bases; junction bases not matched to a gene: 6. The CDR3 totals 15 residues. The germline CDR1 and CDR2 sequences are LGHNA and YSLEER. The DNA for the CDR3 is TGCGCCAGCAGCCAAGAAAGGGCAGGGGGGACTGAAGCTTTCTTT. It translates to CASSQERAGGTEAFF.

V usage is TRBV7-9 and J usage is TRBJ1-3; tentative D call: TRBD1 (5 bases). Germline CDR1 SEHNR, CDR2 FQNEAQ (reference sequence). Deletions cut 4 bases from V and 4 bases from J, with 11 bases between. The CDR3 covers 14 residues. The CDR3 spells CASSSQGEGNTIYF. Written as DNA, the CDR3 is TGTGCCAGCAGCTCCCAGGGCGAGGGAAACACCATATATTTT.

The chain links TRBV5-3 to TRBJ1-1; D unresolved. TRBV5-3 is an open reading frame whose function is uncertain. This CDR3 spans 8 amino acids. V lost 7 bases, J lost 9 bases, and 4 bases lay in between. The CDR3 loop reads CAREKAFF. In nucleotides, the CDR3 is TGTGCCAGAGAGAAAGCTTTCTTT.

The chain combines TRBV6-9 with TRBJ1-5; D remains unclear. Trimming removed 3 bases from V and 1 base from J, with 10 bases in between. CDR1 MNHGY and CDR2 SVAAGI come from the germline V gene. CDR3 length: 15 amino acids. This CDR3 is CASSYVGESNQPQHF. CDR3 sequence (DNA): TGTGCCAGCAGTTACGTGGGAGAGAGCAATCAGCCCCAGCATTTT.

V and J are TRBV4-2 and TRBJ2-3; the match to TRBD2 covers 12 bases. The CDR3 extends over 20 amino acids. Trimming at V came to 1 base and at J to 0 bases, leaving 11 bases not matched to a gene. Germline assignment: CDR1 LGHNA and CDR2 YNFKEQ. Written as DNA, the CDR3 is TGTGCCAGCAGCCAAGGGAGTGGTCTAGCGGGGGGGCAAAGCACAGATACGCAGTATTTT. Translated, it gives CASSQGSGLAGGQSTDTQYF.

The chain links TRBV7-7 to TRBJ2-2, with 8 bases fitting TRBD2. The trim removed 5 bases at V and 6 bases at J, leaving 8 bases unmatched. From germline, CDR1 is SSHAT and CDR2 FNYEAQ (reference sequence). The CDR3 spans 15 residues. CDR3 residues: CASSPSGLGSGELFF. The DNA of the CDR3 is TGTGCCAGCAGCCCATCGGGACTAGGGTCCGGGGAGCTGTTTTTT.

This clone was found once. The chain combines TRBV19 with TRBJ2-7; D might be TRBD1 (6 bases). V lost 5 bases to trimming and J lost 2 bases, with 13 bases between them. The CDR3 extends over 14 amino acids. Germline-derived CDR1 and CDR2 are LNHDA and SQIVND (reference sequence). The DNA of the CDR3 is TGTGCCAGTAGTCTTGTAACAGGGACCTACGAGCAGTACTTC. It encodes CASSLVTGTYEQYF.

The chain carries TRBV6-2 or TRBV6-3 and TRBJ2-2; maybe TRBD1 (6 bases). There are 14 residues in the CDR3. Trimming took off 5 bases at V and 4 bases at J, with 11 bases between the two ends. Germline V CDR1 and CDR2: MNHEY, SVGEGT. The CDR3 loop is CASSARTATGELFF. Written as DNA, the CDR3 is TGTGCCAGCAGTGCACGGACAGCCACCGGGGAGCTGTTTTTT.

The chain recombines TRBV4-2 with TRBJ2-1; tentatively, D is TRBD2 (6 bases). The CDR3 is made up of 16 amino acids. The ends were cut back, 5 bases at V and 2 bases at J, with 16 bases in the middle. Germline V gene lookup returns CDR1 LGHNA and CDR2 YNFKEQ. The CDR3 nucleotides are TGTGCCAGCAGCGGGATGAGGGGAGGCCCCTACAATGAGCAGTTCTTC. Amino acids: CASSGMRGGPYNEQFF.

The gene calls are TRBV4-2 and TRBJ2-7; 8 nucleotides match TRBD2. Germline loops: CDR1 LGHNA, CDR2 YNFKEQ. J was trimmed by 4 bases and V by 0 bases; bases with no gene match: 8. There are 16 residues in the CDR3. The CDR3 nucleotides are TGTGCCAGCAGCCAAGATCCCGGGGGGGCCAGGTACGAGCAGTACTTC. Protein product: CASSQDPGGARYEQYF.

This clone was seen repeatedly, ten times or more. V usage is TRBV5-1 and J usage is TRBJ1-2; tentatively, D is TRBD1 (5 bases). CDR1 is SGHRS, CDR2 YFSETQ, per germline. The CDR3 consists of 15 residues. With 1 base removed from V and 2 bases from J, the gap between germline ends came to 12 bases. CDR3 bases: TGCGCCAGCAGCTTGACAGGTCATTCCAACTATGGCTACACCTTC. Amino acid sequence: CASSLTGHSNYGYTF.

The chain links TRBV6-5 to TRBJ1-2; D ambiguous. The V end lost 8 bases, the J end lost 8 bases, and 21 bases lay between the germline ends. The CDR3 covers 14 residues. Per germline, CDR1 MNHEY and CDR2 SVGAGI. In DNA, the CDR3 is TGTGCCAGCTATCTCTCATTGGAACTATACGGCTACACCTTC. This codes for CASYLSLELYGYTF.

A single count supports this clone. The chain employs TRBV19 and TRBJ1-2, with D unclear. This CDR3 contains 17 residues. Germline CDR1 LNHDA, CDR2 SQIVND (reference sequence). The V end was cut by 7 bases, the J end by 0 bases, with 21 bases between. DNA for the CDR3: TGTGCCAGTACCACACCTTGGAGGGAGTCGACTAACTATGGCTACACCTTC. Amino acid sequence: CASTTPWRESTNYGYTF.

The V call is TRBV7-6, the J call TRBJ1-4, with D possibly TRBD1 on 6 matching bases. The germline V gene has CDR1 SGHVS and CDR2 FNYEAQ. The V and J ends lost 5 bases and 5 bases respectively, with 21 bases between them. CDR3 size: 17 residues. CDR3 DNA sequence: TGTGCCAGCAGCCCTCTTACAGGGAGATCCCTGAATGAAAAACTGTTTTTT. It translates to CASSPLTGRSLNEKLFF. The full variable domain, completed using reference TRBV7-6 and TRBJ1-4, is GAGVSQSPRYKVTKRGQDVALRCDPISGHVSLYWYRQALGQGPEFLTYFNYEAQQDKSGLPNDRFSAERPEGSISTLTIQRTEQRDSAMYRCASSPLTGRSLNEKLFFGSGTQLSVL.

This rearrangement joins TRBV29-1 to TRBJ1-2; the match to TRBD1 covers 8 bases. Germline lookup yields CDR1 SQVTM and CDR2 ANQGSEA. V lost 1 base to trimming and J lost 4 bases; unmatched junction nucleotides: 5. The CDR3 is 14 amino acids. Here the CDR3 DNA reads TGCAGCGTTGAAGCCTCAGGGGGCATCTATGGCTACACCTTC. It specifies CSVEASGGIYGYTF.

V is TRBV4-1 and J is TRBJ2-7; 9 bases map to TRBD1. The germline gives CDR1 MGHRA, CDR2 YSYEKL. The CDR3 extends over 14 amino acids. The junction had 8 bases not matched to a gene; V was cut back by 4 bases and J by 7 bases. The CDR3 region is CASSPRDRVWEQYF. The CDR3 DNA is TGCGCCAGCAGCCCCCGGGACAGGGTGTGGGAGCAGTACTTC.

This clone is a singleton in its sample. The rearrangement joins TRBV5-1 to TRBJ2-2, with 8 bases that match TRBD1. Trimming cost V 0 bases and J 7 bases; bases outside gene matches: 5. In germline, CDR1 is SGHRS, CDR2 YFSETQ. The CDR3 length is 15 residues. The DNA for the CDR3 is TGCGCCAGCAGCTTGGTGGACAGGGAGGTCGGGGAGCTGTTTTTT. Protein: CASSLVDREVGELFF. The full variable domain, with the rest looked up from reference TRBV5-1 and TRBJ2-2, is KAGVTQTPRYLIKTRGQQVTLSCSPISGHRSVSWYQQTPGQGLQFLFEYFSETQRNKGNFPGRFSGRQFSNSRSEMNVSTLELGDSALYLCASSLVDREVGELFFGEGSRLTVL.

This clone appeared a single time. This chain connects TRBV7-9 to TRBJ1-4, with no clear D. CDR1 SEHNR and CDR2 FQNEAQ come from the germline V gene (reference sequence). V lost 4 bases, J lost 7 bases, and 10 bases lay in between. The CDR3 sequence is 13 residues long. The DNA of the CDR3 is TGTGCCAGCAGCTCCATGGGGAGTGAAAAACTGTTTTTT. This codes for CASSSMGSEKLFF.